This T cell receptor (beta chain) is drawn from a study of blood T cell repertoires in COVID-19. Study at large: From the United States, Italy and Spain came samples of acute and convalescent COVID-19.

As originally analysed: Amplification with reference gene primers provided the estimates of nucleated cell counts. Repertoires were generated with immunoSEQ multiplex PCR, while TCRdb's copy carries only in-frame clones and drops some. V and J calls and clone size are given by that table; D and trimming were obtained from the DNA. The table shows some 260,000 clones, with around 84% occurring only once. This CDR3 spans 15 amino acids. The germline V and J ends were trimmed by 5 bases and 15 bases, with 26 bases remaining between them. Germline assignment: CDR1 SGHDN and CDR2 FVKESK. This TCR derives from a man aged 25 to 45 with acute COVID-19. The specimen was PBMCs or T cells enriched from blood (not recorded which). The gene calls are TRBV14 and TRBJ2-1, with a possible D match to TRBD1 (6 bases). CDR3 DNA: TGTGCCAGCAGCGAGAAATTACGGGACATCCGAAATCTGTTCTTC. Translated, it gives CASSEKLRDIRNLFF.